The source of this TCR beta chain is a study of cytomegalovirus exposure and HLA in healthy donors. This clone was observed a single time. PCR primers comprised 60 Vbeta and 13 Jbeta primers. Libraries were prepared by immunoSEQ multiplex PCR; TCRdb keeps only in-frame clonotypes and omits some of them. Among about 60,000 clones listed, 80% to 85% were seen once. The clonotype comes from a man aged 25 to 45 in good health and CMV-seronegative. Sequencing was done on a sample of PBMCs.

CDR3 protein: CASRYNSGANVLTF. The CDR3 DNA is TGTGCCAGCAGATACAACTCTGGGGCCAACGTCCTGACTTTC. The chain employs TRBV7-9 and TRBJ2-6; D remains unclear. This CDR3 has 14 residues. Deletions cut 6 bases from V and 0 bases from J, with 6 bases between. CDR1 SEHNR and CDR2 FQNEAQ come from the germline V gene (reference sequence).